This is a list of T cell receptor beta chains from one sample in a study of T-cell reconstitution after alpha-beta-depleted transplantation in children. Using its own MiXCR run on the PCR reads, TCRdb lists one record per CDR3 protein. The top ten clones hold around 5.3% of a sample with some 830,000 distinct CDR3 sequences, about 16% of them seen once. The sample was PBMCs, mostly from graft donor cells, taken 360 days after TCRalphabeta/CD19-depleted stem cell transplant. The receptors derive from a male patient aged 10-17 years who had a stem cell transplant for acute lymphoblastic leukemia, so the T cells may come from the graft donor. The CDR3 runs from the conserved cysteine through the conserved F or W. The order of the fields is clone size, D gene, V gene, J gene, CDR3 protein, CDR3 DNA. A D gene is named only where the DNA matches it firmly. A clone size is listed for some rows: how often the clone was seen (once, few, many), or a class if it is expanded.

>-|TRBD1|TRBV5-1|TRBJ1-3
CASSRDRDGNTIYF
TGCGCCAGCAGCCGGGACAGGGATGGAAACACCATATATTTT
>-|-|TRBV30|TRBJ2-5
CAWSGLFGAQETQYF
TGTGCCTGGAGTGGACTGTTCGGGGCCCAAGAGACCCAGTACTTC
>-|TRBD2|TRBV10-3|TRBJ2-1
CAISESGGLSSGYNEQFF
TGTGCCATCAGTGAGTCGGGCGGACTCTCTAGCGGGTACAATGAGCAGTTCTTC
>few|-|TRBV6-5|TRBJ2-1
CASSYLGANNEQFF
TGTGCCAGCAGTTACTTGGGGGCGAACAATGAGCAGTTCTTC
>many|-|TRBV29-1|TRBJ1-1
CSVEKNTEAFF
TGCAGCGTTGAAAAGAACACTGAAGCTTTCTTT
>-|-|TRBV21-1|TRBJ1-1
CASSEPGQGPKNTEAFF
TGTGCCAGCAGCGAACCGGGACAGGGACCAAAGAACACTGAAGCTTTCTTT
>few|-|TRBV9|TRBJ2-3
CASSPKVGEVSDTQYF
TGTGCCAGCAGCCCCAAAGTGGGAGAGGTATCAGATACGCAGTATTTT
>-|-|TRBV29-1|TRBJ2-2
CSYRDNTGELFF
TGCAGCTACCGGGACAACACCGGGGAGCTGTTTTTT
>few|-|TRBV7-2|TRBJ2-7
CASSFFGHSWEQYF
TGTGCCAGCAGCTTCTTTGGACATTCTTGGGAGCAGTACTTC
>few|TRBD1|TRBV5-1|TRBJ2-2
CASRFGTGTTGELFF
TGCGCCAGCAGATTCGGGACAGGGACAACCGGGGAGCTGTTTTTT
>few|-|TRBV10-2|TRBJ2-1
CASNPGLQYNEQFF
TGCGCCAGCAACCCGGGACTGCAATACAATGAGCAGTTCTTC
>-|-|TRBV5-1|TRBJ2-3
CASSNPDPTTTQYF
TGCGCCAGCAGCAACCCGGACCCGACGACTACGCAGTATTTT
>few|-|TRBV5-1|TRBJ2-7
CASSLDRGRAYEQYF
TGCGCCAGCAGCTTGGATCGGGGGCGCGCGTACGAGCAGTACTTC
>-|-|TRBV7-6|TRBJ2-2
CASSFLGTWAPGELFF
TGTGCCAGCAGCTTCCTCGGGACATGGGCGCCCGGGGAGCTGTTTTTT
>few|-|TRBV19|TRBJ1-1
CASSPHRDLLIAFF
TGTGCCAGTAGCCCCCACCGGGACCTCTTGATAGCTTTCTTT
>-|-|TRBV20-1|TRBJ2-1
CSATEGGSGRNEQFF
TGCAGTGCTACCGAGGGGGGCTCAGGGAGGAATGAGCAGTTCTTC
>few|-|TRBV11-3|TRBJ2-7
CASSLERGIKGEQYF
TGTGCCAGCAGCTTAGAAAGGGGGATTAAGGGCGAGCAGTACTTC
>-|TRBD1|TRBV19|TRBJ2-7
CASSRGQEPPYEQYF
TGTGCCAGTAGCCGTGGACAGGAACCTCCGTACGAGCAGTACTTC
>many|-|TRBV27|TRBJ2-7
CASSLRETYEQYF
TGTGCCAGCAGTTTGAGGGAAACCTACGAGCAGTACTTC
>-|-|TRBV5-1|TRBJ2-7
CASSARDANYEQYF
TGCGCCAGCAGCGCCCGGGACGCAAACTACGAGCAGTACTTC
>few|-|TRBV3-1|TRBJ1-2
CASSQMEGNYGYTF
TGTGCCAGCAGCCAAATGGAGGGAAACTATGGCTACACCTTC
>many|-|TRBV15|TRBJ2-7
CATSVGHGQDTEIELRGYEQYF
TGTGCCACCAGCGTAGGACACGGGCAGGATACTGAAATTGAACTACGAGGGTACGAGCAGTACTTC
>few|-|TRBV12-3/TRBV12-4|TRBJ2-1
CASSLRTGTKQFF
TGTGCCAGCAGTTTAAGGACCGGGACCAAGCAGTTCTTC
>few|-|TRBV7-6|TRBJ2-7
CASSPRGRSYEQYF
TGTGCCAGCAGCCCACGTGGAAGGTCCTACGAGCAGTACTTC
>once|TRBD2|TRBV6-5|TRBJ2-1
CASSYSRAGDNEQFF
TGTGCCAGCAGTTACTCGAGGGCGGGGGACAATGAGCAGTTCTTC
>once|TRBD1|TRBV5-1|TRBJ2-3
CASGQGPLGTDTQYF
TGCGCCAGCGGACAGGGCCCCCTCGGCACAGATACGCAGTATTTT
>-|-|TRBV5-1|TRBJ2-1
CASSLANRERNEQFF
TGCGCCAGCAGCTTGGCCAACAGGGAGCGCAATGAGCAGTTCTTC
>few|-|TRBV5-1|TRBJ1-1
CASSRLFEPTEAFF
TGCGCCAGCAGCCGTCTTTTCGAGCCCACTGAAGCTTTCTTT
>many|-|TRBV5-1|TRBJ2-6
CASTRGSGANVLTF
TGCGCCAGCACTCGGGGCTCTGGGGCCAACGTCCTGACTTTC
>few|-|TRBV12-3/TRBV12-4|TRBJ1-2
CASSLIPGQGYTF
TGTGCCAGCAGTTTAATACCAGGACAGGGCTACACCTTC
>many|-|TRBV10-3|TRBJ2-2
CAISEFLTGELFF
TGTGCCATCAGTGAGTTTCTCACCGGGGAGCTGTTTTTT